Detailed here is one T cell receptor (beta chain). Antigen specificity is unknown. Germline values: CDR1 SNHLY, CDR2 FYNNEI. The length of the CDR3 is 13 residues. V shed 7 bases and J shed 2 bases, with 12 bases lying between them. The data are from a study of T-cell reconstitution after alpha-beta-depleted transplantation in children. Study-level results: Newly generated T cells supplied most T-cell counts and diversity one year post-transplant.

Unique molecular identifiers featured in how the TCRbeta library was prepared. A single record per CDR3 protein comes from TCRdb applying MiXCR to the PCR reads. The sample yields fewer than 750,000 distinct CDR3 sequences, roughly 30% seen once. The receptor comes from a boy younger than two with Wiskott-Aldrich syndrome, due to receive a stem cell transplant. The chain couples TRBV2 to TRBJ2-7, with a tentative D call TRBD2 (5 bases). The specimen comprised PBMCs, sampled before TCRalphabeta/CD19-depleted stem cell transplant. The CDR3 here is CASKAGLPYEQYF. CDR3 nucleotide sequence: TGTGCCAGCAAGGCGGGCCTCCCCTACGAGCAGTACTTC.